This passage covers 6 T cell receptor beta chains from one sample sequenced in a study of response to subunit inactivated influenza vaccine. MiXCR, applied by TCRdb to the RT-PCR reads, yields one record per CDR3 protein. Of approximately 200,000 distinct CDR3 sequences detected, approximately 15% appear once; the ten largest clones hold roughly 24%. The sequencing here drew on CD8+ T cells sorted from PBMCs, taken around 5 days after vaccination. These receptors all come from a man aged 45-65 years who received an inactivated influenza vaccine.

This clonotype showed up just a few times. The chain combines TRBV4-1 with TRBJ2-5, with a possible D match to TRBD2 (7 bases). V was pared by 2 bases and J by 5 bases, with 18 bases between. From germline, CDR1 is MGHRA and CDR2 YSYEKL. The length of the CDR3 is 16 residues. The CDR3: CASSQPWGGGRETQYF. In DNA form, the CDR3 reads TGCGCCAGCAGCCAACCCTGGGGCGGGGGCCGCGAGACCCAGTACTTC.

This clonotype was detected a few times. The chain has TRBV7-9 and TRBJ2-2; 7 bases map to TRBD2. Germline loops: CDR1 SEHNR, CDR2 FQNEAQ (reference sequence). The CDR3 runs 12 residues. The CDR3, as DNA: TGTGGGACTAGAAGGAACACCGGGGAGCTGTTTTTT. Translated, it gives CGTRRNTGELFF.

The chain couples TRBV29-1 to TRBJ2-2, with D tentatively TRBD1 (5 bases). The CDR3 is made up of 14 amino acids. Germline V gives CDR1 SQVTM, CDR2 ANQGSEA. Deletions cut 2 bases from V and 7 bases from J, with 14 bases between. For the CDR3, the DNA is TGCAGCGTTGAAATGGGGCGGATTAGCGGGGAGCTGTTTTTT. Translation gives CSVEMGRISGELFF.

This clonotype was seen ten or more times. The chain joins TRBV5-5 to TRBJ2-5; D possibly matches TRBD1 or TRBD2 (5 bases each). This CDR3 has 15 amino acids. Germline CDR1 reads SGHKS; CDR2 reads YYEKEE (reference sequence). V was trimmed by 0 bases and J by 5 bases, leaving 14 bases between them. CDR3 coding DNA: TGTGCCAGCAGCTTGGAGCCGGGGCGAACGGAGACCCAGTACTTC. It yields the protein CASSLEPGRTETQYF.

The chain has TRBV6-2 or TRBV6-3 and TRBJ1-5; D unresolved. Germline V CDR1 and CDR2: MNHEY, SVGEGT. The CDR3 extends over 14 amino acids. The V end was cut by 5 bases, the J end by 2 bases, with 10 bases between. The CDR3 loop reads CASSAPGRNQPQHF. The CDR3 DNA reads TGTGCCAGCAGTGCTCCGGGCCGCAATCAGCCCCAGCATTTT.

The V and J genes are TRBV27 and TRBJ2-2; TRBD2 matches 11 bases. This CDR3 is built from 16 residues. Germline-derived CDR1 and CDR2 are MNHEY and SMNVEV (reference sequence). The V gene end was trimmed by 4 bases and the J gene end by 6 bases; junction bases not matched to a gene: 7. DNA for the CDR3: TGTGCCAGCAGTTCATATAGCGGGAGGGCCGCCGGGGAGCTGTTTTTT. Translating it yields CASSSYSGRAAGELFF.